The 22 T cell receptor beta chains below were found in one sample sequenced in a study of T cells in localized non-small cell lung cancer. Profiling relied on immunoSEQ multiplex PCR, and the TCRdb table lists in-frame clones only, not all of them. In the table there are some 64,000 clones, 90% of which are singletons. Sequences were derived from peripheral blood, sampled before any cancer treatment. These TCRs come from a woman aged 40 to 75 with stage I lung adenocarcinoma.

The chain carries TRBV19 and TRBJ2-4; the D gene is possibly TRBD1 (5 bases). Trimming shortened V by 3 bases and J by 7 bases, and 19 bases separated the two germline ends. This CDR3 contains 16 residues. Germline V gene sequence: CDR1 LNHDA, CDR2 SQIVND (reference sequence). CDR3 region: CASSIQGIGAGNIQYF. CDR3 DNA: TGTGCCAGTAGTATTCAGGGAATTGGGGCTGGGAACATTCAGTACTTC.

Only one count was recorded for this clone. The chain couples TRBV7-6 to TRBJ1-4, with 11 positions matching TRBD1. This CDR3 region has 15 residues. Unmatched junction bases numbered 6, after V lost 5 bases and J lost 7 bases. The germline CDR1 and CDR2 sequences are SGHVS and FNYEAQ. DNA of the CDR3: TGTGCCAGCAGCCTCCCGGACAGGGGGCCTGAAAAACTGTTTTTT. Amino acid sequence: CASSLPDRGPEKLFF.

The V and J genes are TRBV4-2 and TRBJ1-1; TRBD1 aligns across 7 bases. This CDR3 spans 15 amino acids. CDR1 and CDR2 (germline): LGHNA, YNFKEQ. The V gene end was trimmed by 3 bases and the J gene end by 4 bases; junction bases not matched to a gene: 8. CDR3 sequence reads: CASSHPDRSGTEAFF. CDR3 in DNA: TGTGCCAGCAGCCACCCGGACAGGAGTGGCACTGAAGCTTTCTTT.

J is TRBJ1-1 and V is TRBV19; D ambiguous. The germline V gene has CDR1 LNHDA and CDR2 SQIVND (reference sequence). V was cut by 7 bases and J by 3 bases, with 12 bases left in between. The CDR3 is made up of 13 amino acids. CDR3 coding DNA: TGTGCCAGTAAAGTGTATGAGGACACTGAAGCTTTCTTT. Its translation is CASKVYEDTEAFF.

This clone was observed a handful of times. The chain combines TRBV19 with TRBJ2-7; D may be TRBD1 (5 bases). V dropped 5 bases and J dropped 4 bases, with 12 bases sitting between them. Germline V CDR1 and CDR2: LNHDA, SQIVND (reference sequence). This CDR3 has 13 residues. The CDR3 here is CASSGPGWYEQYF. The CDR3 nucleotides are TGTGCCAGTAGTGGTCCAGGGTGGTACGAGCAGTACTTC.

CDR3 residues: CASSYPLGGSRTGELFF. The CDR3 DNA sequence: TGTGCCAGCAGCTACCCTCTTGGCGGGAGTAGGACCGGGGAGCTGTTTTTT. The rearrangement uses TRBV7-2 and TRBJ2-2; TRBD2 matches 7 bases. Germline CDR1 is SGHTA and CDR2 is FQGNSA. This CDR3 is 17 amino acids long. Unmatched junction bases numbered 13, after V lost 4 bases and J lost 5 bases.

This sequence joins TRBV27 and TRBJ1-6; the D is unclear. The CDR3 runs to 15 residues. The germline V and J ends were trimmed by 4 bases and 10 bases, with 17 bases remaining between them. The V gene's germline CDR1 is MNHEY and CDR2 SMNVEV (reference sequence). The CDR3 DNA follows: TGTGCCAGCAGTTCCCCAGGAGGGATTGGCTCACCCCTCCACTTT. It yields the protein CASSSPGGIGSPLHF.

The V gene is TRBV25-1, the J gene TRBJ1-1, with D possibly being TRBD1 (6 bases). Germline loops: CDR1 MGHDK, CDR2 SYGVNS. The CDR3 runs 13 residues. The V gene lost 5 bases and the J gene lost 1 base, with 8 bases spanning the gap. The CDR3 nucleotides read TGTGCCAGCAGTTCACAGGGGAACACTGAAGCTTTCTTT. The encoded protein is CASSSQGNTEAFF. The full variable domain, with the rest looked up from reference TRBV25-1 and TRBJ1-1, is EADIYQTPRYLVIGTGKKITLECSQTMGHDKMYWYQQDPGMELHLIHYSYGVNSTEKGDLSSESTVSRIRTEHFPLTLESARPSHTSQYLCASSSQGNTEAFFGQGTRLTVV.

This clone was found once. The chain is built from TRBV19 and TRBJ2-1, with a possible D match to TRBD2 (5 bases). V was shortened by 4 bases and J by 0 bases, with 13 bases between the two germline ends. The CDR3 totals 16 residues. The germline V gene has CDR1 LNHDA and CDR2 SQIVND (reference sequence). The CDR3 DNA reads TGTGCCAGTAGTAGCGAGGGCCAGAGCTCCTACAATGAGCAGTTCTTC. It encodes CASSSEGQSSYNEQFF. Based on the CDR3 plus reference TRBV19 and TRBJ2-1, the full variable domain is DGGITQSPKYLFRKEGQNVTLSCEQNLNHDAMYWYRQDPGQGLRLIYYSQIVNDFQKGDIAEGYSVSREKKESFPLTVTSAQKNPTAFYLCASSSEGQSSYNEQFFGPGTRLTVL.

This clone came up once. J is TRBJ1-4 and V is TRBV5-6; D remains unclear. Germline V gene lookup returns CDR1 SGHDT and CDR2 YYEEEE. The CDR3 totals 15 residues. Trimming removed 3 bases from V and 0 bases from J, with 9 bases in between. The CDR3 loop reads CASSSRSTTNEKLFF. The DNA for the CDR3 is TGTGCCAGCAGCTCCCGAAGTACAACTAATGAAAAACTGTTTTTT.

The chain couples TRBV20-1 to TRBJ1-1; no firm D call. The CDR3 is 11 amino acids. CDR1 DFQATT and CDR2 SNEGSKA come from the germline V gene (reference sequence). V was pared by 7 bases and J by 5 bases, with 11 bases between. The CDR3 loop reads CSVREETEAFF. Written as DNA, the CDR3 is TGCAGTGTTCGAGAGGAAACTGAAGCTTTCTTT.

V gene TRBV7-6 combines with J gene TRBJ2-5, with unresolved D. Germline V gene sequence: CDR1 SGHVS, CDR2 FNYEAQ. Trimming stripped 5 bases from V and 2 bases from J, with 9 bases between. CDR3 length: 13 residues. CDR3 region: CASSLGQQETQYF. The DNA for the CDR3 is TGTGCCAGCAGCCTAGGCCAGCAAGAGACCCAGTACTTC.

The genes are TRBV27 and TRBJ2-3, with a weak D call TRBD2 (6 bases). The CDR3 sequence is 16 residues long. The V end was cut by 3 bases, the J end by 0 bases, with 13 bases between. Germline V gives CDR1 MNHEY, CDR2 SMNVEV (reference sequence). The CDR3 sequence is CASSLAGTLSTDTQYF. CDR3 DNA sequence: TGTGCCAGCAGTTTGGCGGGGACGCTTAGCACAGATACGCAGTATTTT.

This clone was observed once. The rearrangement joins TRBV7-2 to TRBJ1-2; TRBD1 aligns across 8 bases. J lost 8 bases, V lost 1 base, and 6 bases had no gene match. The CDR3 is made up of 14 amino acids. Looked up from germline, CDR1 is SGHTA and CDR2 is FQGNSA. CDR3 sequence (DNA): TGTGCCAGCAGCTTAGGGACAGGGTTCAGGGGCTACACCTTC. It codes for CASSLGTGFRGYTF.

The rearrangement joins TRBV4-2 to TRBJ2-7, with 7 nucleotides matching TRBD1. The CDR3 covers 16 residues. Germline values: CDR1 LGHNA, CDR2 YNFKEQ. Losses at the gene ends were 0 bases for V and 0 bases for J; bases not matched to a gene: 5. The CDR3 is CASSQEMTGSSYEQYF. The CDR3 region has the DNA TGTGCCAGCAGCCAAGAAATGACAGGGAGCTCCTACGAGCAGTACTTC.

V and J are TRBV18 and TRBJ1-5, with D uncertain. Germline V gene data show CDR1 as KGHSH and CDR2 as LQKENI. This CDR3 comprises 14 residues. Deletions cut 0 bases from V and 7 bases from J, with 10 bases between. As DNA, the CDR3 is TGTGCCAGCTCACCACCGTCGGTGGACCAGCCCCAGCATTTT. Encoded protein: CASSPPSVDQPQHF.

This clone appeared once. V is TRBV30 and J is TRBJ2-1, with a weak D call TRBD2 (5 bases). V lost 0 bases, J lost 3 bases, and 12 bases lay in between. Germline CDR1 reads GTSNPN; CDR2 reads SVGIG (reference sequence). The CDR3 runs to 15 residues. CDR3 sequence reads: CAWSVGGSYYNEQFF. The DNA for the CDR3 is TGTGCCTGGAGTGTAGGAGGATCCTACTACAATGAGCAGTTCTTC. The full variable domain, its missing parts supplied by reference TRBV30 and TRBJ2-1, is SQTIHQWPATLVQPVGSPLSLECTVEGTSNPNLYWYRQAAGRGLQLLFYSVGIGQISSEVPQNLSASRPQDRQFILSSKKLLLSDSGFYLCAWSVGGSYYNEQFFGPGTRLTVL.

The chain links TRBV9 to TRBJ2-2, with 8 nucleotides matching TRBD2. V was pared by 0 bases and J by 5 bases, with 6 bases of the junction left unmatched. Germline CDR1 SGDLS, CDR2 YYNGEE. This CDR3 contains 16 residues. The CDR3 DNA reads as TGTGCCAGCAGCGTAGCGGGGGGGCCGGAGACCGGGGAGCTGTTTTTT. This encodes CASSVAGGPETGELFF.

The genes are TRBV27 and TRBJ2-3; no clear D gene. V was pared by 1 base and J by 3 bases, with 5 bases between. Germline loops: CDR1 MNHEY, CDR2 SMNVEV (reference sequence). The CDR3 totals 13 residues. The CDR3 loop is CASSLWVTDTQYF. CDR3 nucleotide sequence: TGTGCCAGCAGTTTATGGGTGACAGATACGCAGTATTTT.

The chain uses TRBV9 and TRBJ1-1; TRBD1 matches 8 bases. V trimming: 0 bases; J trimming: 7 bases; junction bases outside the gene matches: 5. Looked up from germline, CDR1 is SGDLS and CDR2 is YYNGEE. This CDR3 has 14 amino acids. The CDR3 bases are TGTGCCAGCAGCGTAGGGACAGGGATAGGTGAAGCTTTCTTT. Its protein is CASSVGTGIGEAFF. Complete variable domain (other parts from reference TRBV9 and TRBJ1-1): DSGVTQTPKHLITATGQRVTLRCSPRSGDLSVYWYQQSLDQGLQFLIQYYNGEERAKGNILERFSAQQFPDLHSELNLSSLELGDSALYFCASSVGTGIGEAFFGQGTRLTVV.

The J gene is TRBJ2-3, the V gene TRBV19; D is possibly TRBD2 (6 bases). Between the trimmed V and J ends, which lost 1 base and 2 bases, there was a span of 22 bases. The CDR3 totals 19 residues. Germline V CDR1 and CDR2: LNHDA, SQIVND (reference sequence). The CDR3 coding sequence is TGTGCCAGTAGTATAGCGGGGAGGTTTTCTGGTTGGGCCACAGATACGCAGTATTTT. This gives the protein CASSIAGRFSGWATDTQYF.

This chain links TRBV2 with TRBJ1-1; tentatively, D is TRBD1 (5 bases). V dropped 2 bases and J dropped 1 base, with 8 bases sitting between them. Germline CDR1 reads SNHLY; CDR2 reads FYNNEI. The CDR3 is 14 amino acids. The CDR3 sequence: CASSEIGGNTEAFF. DNA for the CDR3: TGTGCCAGCAGTGAAATCGGGGGGAACACTGAAGCTTTCTTT.